The 18 T cell receptor beta chains below all came from one sample that was sequenced in a study of T cell repertoires in cytomegalovirus infection. Each CDR3 protein is one row after TCRdb ran MiXCR on the reads. The sample yields 310,000 or so distinct CDR3 sequences, roughly 25% seen once. No antigen has been identified for these receptors. The starting material was cultured PBMCs, obtained from culture after CMV antigen stimulation. These receptors were obtained from a human donor in good health (CMV status not recorded). Some clones in this sample may be carry-over from other donors' samples.

There are a few counts of this clonotype. The chain uses TRBV7-9 and TRBJ1-5, with 10 bases fitting TRBD1. In germline, CDR1 is SEHNR, CDR2 FQNEAQ (reference sequence). The V gene end was trimmed by 0 bases and the J gene end by 10 bases; junction bases not matched to a gene: 3. The CDR3 contains 14 residues. In DNA form, the CDR3 reads TGTGCCAGCAGCTTAGCGACAGGGGGCGATCCCCAGCATTTT. Translating it yields CASSLATGGDPQHF. Full variable domain (missing parts from reference TRBV7-9 and TRBJ1-5): DTGVSQNPRHKITKRGQNVTFRCDPISEHNRLYWYRQTLGQGPEFLTYFQNEAQLEKSRLLSDRFSAERPKGSFSTLEIQRTEQGDSAMYLCASSLATGGDPQHFGDGTRLSIL.

The chain carries TRBV7-9 and TRBJ2-5; TRBD1 might be the D (5 bases). The germline V gene has CDR1 SEHNR and CDR2 FQNEAQ (reference sequence). The CDR3 runs 15 residues. The V gene lost 3 bases and the J gene lost 2 bases, with 13 bases spanning the gap. CDR3 nucleotide sequence: TGTGCCAGCAGCTTGGCTACAGGAAATCAAGAGACCCAGTACTTC. Protein: CASSLATGNQETQYF.

This rearrangement joins TRBV4-3 to TRBJ2-5; D perhaps matches TRBD1 (5 bases). In germline, CDR1 is LGHNA, CDR2 YSLEER. This CDR3 spans 15 amino acids. V shed 0 bases and J shed 4 bases, with 12 bases lying between them. The CDR3 loop is CASSQDLQGRETQYF. DNA of the CDR3: TGCGCCAGCAGCCAAGATCTCCAGGGCCGAGAGACCCAGTACTTC.

Note on this clonotype: One end of the junction varies from germline; a read error may be responsible. The chain recombines TRBV29-1 with TRBJ2-3; 9 bases map to TRBD2. The CDR3 totals 18 residues. Germline CDR1 SQVTM, CDR2 ANQGSEA. CDR3 sequence (DNA): TGCAGCGTTGGTAAACCCGTCGGCGGGAGGGGTGTCCTGGATACGCGGTATTTT. Translating it yields CSVGKPVGGRGVLDTRYF.

This clonotype was counted at least ten times. The gene calls are TRBV7-2 and TRBJ1-3; TRBD1 matches 7 bases. Germline CDR1 SGHTA, CDR2 FQGNSA. V trimming: 5 bases; J trimming: 0 bases; junction bases outside the gene matches: 4. This CDR3 spans 15 amino acids. The CDR3 DNA follows: TGTGCCAGCAGCCACCGACAGGGCTCTGGAAACACCATATATTTT. Its protein product is CASSHRQGSGNTIYF.

The chain uses TRBV28 and TRBJ2-2; 10 nucleotides match TRBD2. This CDR3 is built from 15 residues. The germline CDR1 and CDR2 sequences are MDHEN and SYDVKM. Losses at the gene ends were 6 bases for V and 1 base for J; bases not matched to a gene: 2. This CDR3 reads CASRTSGWNTGELFF. DNA of the CDR3: TGTGCCAGCAGGACTAGCGGGTGGAACACCGGGGAGCTGTTTTTT.

The chain couples TRBV7-9 to TRBJ2-7, with TRBD1 matching over 7 bases. This CDR3 is built from 12 residues. Trimming removed 5 bases from V and 5 bases from J; junction bases left unmatched: 3. Germline lookup yields CDR1 SEHNR and CDR2 FQNEAQ (reference sequence). CDR3: CASSPTGDEQYF. The CDR3 DNA is TGTGCCAGCAGCCCTACAGGGGACGAGCAGTACTTC.

The chain joins TRBV7-6 to TRBJ2-3, with 9 positions matching TRBD2. Trimming took 1 base from V and 6 from J; bases not matched to a gene: 5. This CDR3 has 15 residues. In germline, CDR1 is SGHVS, CDR2 FNYEAQ. The CDR3 sequence is CASSLGTSDADTQYF. The DNA for the CDR3 is TGTGCCAGCAGCTTAGGGACTAGCGACGCGGATACGCAGTATTTT.

V usage is TRBV7-6 and J usage is TRBJ2-3; 9 bases map to TRBD2. CDR1 and CDR2 (germline): SGHVS, FNYEAQ. This CDR3 region has 16 residues. Trimming took 2 bases from V and 2 from J; bases not matched to a gene: 5. The CDR3 region is CASSLITSGFTDTQYF. CDR3 nucleotides: TGTGCCAGCAGCTTAATAACTAGCGGGTTCACAGATACGCAGTATTTT.

There are many counts of this clonotype. The CDR3 here is CASSSPSGTKLFF. As DNA, the CDR3 is TGTGCCAGCAGCTCCCCGTCGGGGACGAAACTGTTTTTT. The chain employs TRBV7-9 and TRBJ1-4, with D perhaps TRBD1 (5 bases). The CDR3 is 13 amino acids. V was trimmed by 4 bases and J by 11 bases, leaving 14 bases between them. Germline V gene data show CDR1 as SEHNR and CDR2 as FQNEAQ (reference sequence).

This clonotype was recorded a few times. V is TRBV15 and J is TRBJ1-1, with D hard to call. The CDR3 contains 11 residues. CDR1 and CDR2 (germline): LNHNV, YYDKDF (reference sequence). V was cut by 4 bases and J by 7 bases, with 7 bases left in between. The CDR3 region is CATSNQFEAFF. The CDR3 nucleotides read TGTGCCACCAGCAACCAATTTGAAGCTTTCTTT.

The gene calls are TRBV20-1 and TRBJ2-1, with 7 nucleotides matching TRBD2. After removal of 1 base from V and 6 bases from J, the junction contained 15 bases not matched to a gene. Germline V lookup: CDR1 DFQATT, CDR2 SNEGSKA (reference sequence). The CDR3 has 17 residues. CDR3 coding DNA: TGCAGTGCTAGAGTACCCTTTGCGGGAGACAGCTTCAATGAGCAGTTCTTC. Translation: CSARVPFAGDSFNEQFF.

This clonotype was detected many times. The genes are TRBV7-2 and TRBJ1-1; D not certain. This CDR3 contains 13 residues. The germline CDR1 and CDR2 sequences are SGHTA and FQGNSA. Trimming left V 3 bases short and J 5 bases short, with 10 bases between. CDR3 sequence (DNA): TGTGCCAGCAGCTTTCAGAAGGGTACTGAAGCTTTCTTT. Translation: CASSFQKGTEAFF.

This clonotype has only a few counts. V is TRBV6-6 and J is TRBJ2-1; D not certain. The CDR3 is made up of 13 amino acids. CDR1 and CDR2 from the germline V gene are MNHNY and SVGAGI (reference sequence). Deletions cut 5 bases from V and 5 bases from J, with 10 bases between. CDR3 amino acids: CASSLDEDNEQFF. The CDR3 DNA sequence: TGTGCCAGCAGTCTAGACGAGGACAATGAGCAGTTCTTC.

Only a few counts were recorded for this clonotype. This chain joins TRBV19 and TRBJ1-2, with D unresolved. CDR1 and CDR2 (germline): LNHDA, SQIVND (reference sequence). V lost 4 bases and J 7 bases, leaving 16 bases between the germline ends. The CDR3 contains 14 residues. The CDR3 loop reads CASSNARAPAGYTF. CDR3 nucleotides: TGTGCCAGTAGTAATGCCCGGGCCCCGGCTGGCTACACCTTC.

This clonotype has only a few counts. The CDR3 reads CASSLFRLANTGELFF. The CDR3 bases are TGTGCCAGCAGCTTATTCAGACTAGCGAACACCGGGGAGCTGTTTTTT. This sequence joins TRBV7-6 and TRBJ2-2, with TRBD2 as a possible D gene (6 bases). The CDR3 has 16 residues. Germline V gene data show CDR1 as SGHVS and CDR2 as FNYEAQ. V was clipped by 2 bases and J by 0 bases, with 10 bases between them.

This clonotype was observed a handful of times. The V gene is TRBV7-2, the J gene TRBJ1-1; D gene unclear. The CDR3 extends over 14 amino acids. Trimming left V 2 bases short and J 11 bases short, with 18 bases between. Germline-derived CDR1 and CDR2 are SGHTA and FQGNSA. The CDR3: CASSLSGRNPWAFF. CDR3 DNA: TGTGCCAGCAGCTTATCCGGACGGAATCCGTGGGCTTTCTTT.

In its sample, this clonotype was seen many times. The rearrangement links TRBV7-2 to TRBJ1-2, with D uncertain. Trimming removed 0 bases from V and 4 bases from J, with 6 bases in between. Germline V gives CDR1 SGHTA, CDR2 FQGNSA. CDR3 length: 13 residues. CDR3: CASSLALTYGYTF. As DNA, the CDR3 is TGTGCCAGCAGCTTAGCGCTTACCTATGGCTACACCTTC.